This TCR beta chain was identified in a study of Ad26.COV2.S vaccination and SARS-CoV-2 variants. Study-wide points: Vaccinated and placebo-treated recipients had similar non-spike TCR breadth. Relative to placebo recipients, vaccine recipients exhibited elevated spike-specific TCR breadth.

Points on this clone: Its matching antigen is unknown.

The assay was immunoSEQ multiplex PCR, and TCRdb's table has in-frame clones only and misses some. Among 300,000 to 350,000 clones listed, 65% to 90% were seen once. The length of the CDR3 is 13 residues. V gave up 3 bases and J gave up 5 bases, with 9 bases separating them. Germline V gene data show CDR1 as SGHTA and CDR2 as FQGTGA. As to treatment: roughly 18 received Ad26.COV2.S at low or high dose, single or two shots; about five received placebo; per-sample allocation not given. Specimens were obtained on day 63 following the first vaccine or placebo injection. This adult donor, from Boston, was 18-55 years old.

This TCR was recovered from a person aged 18 to 65 who received the Ad26.COV2.S COVID-19 vaccine or a placebo. The chain uses TRBV7-3 and TRBJ2-3; D gene unclear. The input for sequencing was peripheral blood, taken in a trial of Ad26.COV2.S vaccine versus placebo. In nucleotides, the CDR3 is TGTGCCAGCAGCTTCAGGATGATAGATACGCAGTATTTT. It is translated as CASSFRMIDTQYF.